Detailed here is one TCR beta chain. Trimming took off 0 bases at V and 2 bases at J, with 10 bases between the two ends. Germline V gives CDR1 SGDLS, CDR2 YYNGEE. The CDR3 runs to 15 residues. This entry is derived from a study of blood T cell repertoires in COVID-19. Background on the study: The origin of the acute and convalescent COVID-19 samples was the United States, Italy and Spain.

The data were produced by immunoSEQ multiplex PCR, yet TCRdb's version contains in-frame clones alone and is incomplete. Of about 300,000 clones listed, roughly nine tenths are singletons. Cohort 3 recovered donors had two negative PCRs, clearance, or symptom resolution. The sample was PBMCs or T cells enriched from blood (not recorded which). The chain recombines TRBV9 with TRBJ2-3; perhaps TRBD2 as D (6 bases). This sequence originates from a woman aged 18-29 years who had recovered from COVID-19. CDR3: CASSVDEGLTDTQYF. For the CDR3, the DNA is TGTGCCAGCAGCGTAGACGAGGGACTCACAGATACGCAGTATTTT.